This T cell receptor beta chain was observed in a study of T cell changes during pregnancy in multiple sclerosis. Libraries were prepared by immunoSEQ multiplex PCR; TCRdb keeps only in-frame clonotypes and omits some of them. The sample holds about 100,000 clones, roughly 90% seen once. The CDR3 is 12 amino acids. Germline V lookup: CDR1 KGHSH, CDR2 LQKENI. Between the trimmed V and J ends, which lost 5 bases and 8 bases, there was a span of 11 bases. The receptor comes from a female donor with multiple sclerosis, enrolled in a pregnancy study. The sample was peripheral blood, taken after pregnancy. The V gene is TRBV18, the J gene TRBJ2-3, with D possibly being TRBD2 (5 bases). The DNA for the CDR3 is TGTGCCAGCTCATCGGACTTGTCTACGCAGTATTTT. Amino acid sequence: CASSSDLSTQYF.